This T cell receptor beta chain emerged from a study of T-cell reconstitution after alpha-beta-depleted transplantation in children. Using unique molecular identifiers, the investigators prepared the TCRbeta library. TCRdb processed the PCR reads anew with MiXCR; each CDR3 protein has one entry. Among about 270,000 distinct CDR3 sequences listed, 9.5% to 10% were seen once. Trimming pared 7 bases from V and 0 bases from J, leaving 10 bases between. The CDR3 extends over 13 amino acids. In germline, CDR1 is SNHLY, CDR2 FYNNEI. The input for sequencing was PBMCs from the stem cell graft donor, taken from the stem cell graft. The rearrangement uses TRBV2 and TRBJ2-7; D is uncertain. The TCR sequence derives from a human donor who donated a stem cell graft to a child with SCID. CDR3 DNA: TGTGCCAGCAAATTGGCCAGCTCCTACGAGCAGTACTTC. Amino acids: CASKLASSYEQYF.